This entry lists 3 T cell receptor beta chains sequenced from one sample in a study of cytomegalovirus exposure and HLA in healthy donors. The PCR contained 60 Vbeta and 13 Jbeta primers. Only in-frame clones appear in the TCRdb table, and some are missing; sequencing was by immunoSEQ multiplex PCR. The top ten hold 1.8% of the sample, which has approximately 96,000 clones, approximately 74% seen once. The sample was PBMCs. All receptors come from a male donor in good health and CMV-seronegative.

This clone was picked up a small number of times. The chain carries TRBV19 and TRBJ1-1; the D gene is possibly TRBD1 (5 bases). The CDR3 length is 13 residues. V dropped 7 bases and J dropped 2 bases, with 11 bases sitting between them. The germline gives CDR1 LNHDA, CDR2 SQIVND (reference sequence). CDR3 DNA sequence: TGTGCCAGTAAGGGTGGACAAAACACTGAAGCTTTCTTT. This encodes CASKGGQNTEAFF.

This clone has more than one count but fewer than ten. The rearrangement links TRBV6-1 to TRBJ2-1, with D maybe TRBD1 (6 bases). CDR1 is MNHNS, CDR2 SASEGT, per germline. The CDR3 is 13 amino acids. V lost 6 bases, J lost 7 bases, and 13 bases lay in between. The CDR3 is CASRDRKGNEQFF. CDR3 in DNA: TGTGCCAGCAGAGACAGGAAAGGGAATGAGCAGTTCTTC.

CDR3 in DNA: TGTGCCAGCAGTTACGGGGGACAGGGGGTGGGAGAGACCCAGTACTTC. Translated, it gives CASSYGGQGVGETQYF. The rearrangement uses TRBV6-6 and TRBJ2-5; TRBD1 matches 11 bases. CDR1 is MNHNY, CDR2 SVGAGI, per germline (reference sequence). The V gene end was trimmed by 2 bases and the J gene end by 4 bases; junction bases not matched to a gene: 6. CDR3 size: 16 residues.